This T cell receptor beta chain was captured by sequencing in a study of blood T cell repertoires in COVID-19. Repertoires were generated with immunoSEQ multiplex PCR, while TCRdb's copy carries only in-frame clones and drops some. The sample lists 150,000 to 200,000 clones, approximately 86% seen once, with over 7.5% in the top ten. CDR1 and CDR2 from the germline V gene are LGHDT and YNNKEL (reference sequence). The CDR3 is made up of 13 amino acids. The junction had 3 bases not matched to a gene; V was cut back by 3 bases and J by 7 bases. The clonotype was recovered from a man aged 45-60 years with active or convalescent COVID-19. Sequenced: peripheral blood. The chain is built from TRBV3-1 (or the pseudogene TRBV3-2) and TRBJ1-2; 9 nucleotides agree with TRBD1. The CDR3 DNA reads TGTGCCAGCAGCCAGACAGGGGGATCTGGCTACACCTTC. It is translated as CASSQTGGSGYTF.